This entry is about one T cell receptor beta chain. What it binds is not known. This sample was included in a study of T cell responses to AZD1222 COVID-19 vaccine. General study results and limits: Regions 160-218 and 743-854 held dominance among vaccine-associated CD4 TCRs, which spanned spike. Clonal diversity was possibly underestimated; the donors were predominantly white British and more often female.

Libraries were prepared by immunoSEQ multiplex PCR; TCRdb keeps only in-frame clonotypes and omits some of them. The sample gives about 60,000 clones, 85% of which show up once; roughly 19% is in the top ten. The clonotype originates from an adult in good health. This specimen was peripheral blood, taken on day 0 of AZD1222 vaccination.

In nucleotides, the CDR3 is TGTGCCAGCAGCTCACAGGGGTCTAGCACAGATACGCAGTATTTT. As protein: CASSSQGSSTDTQYF. This sequence joins TRBV11-2 and TRBJ2-3; TRBD1 matches at 7 bases. The CDR3 extends over 15 amino acids. CDR1 and CDR2 (germline): SGHAT, FQNNGV. The junction had 4 bases not matched to a gene; V was cut back by 4 bases and J by 0 bases.